The entry below gives a single T cell receptor (beta chain) sequence along with its context. Its antigen is still unknown. The sample's treatment: about 20 received Ad26.COV2.S at low or high dose, single or two shots; 5 received placebo; per-sample allocation not given. Day 63 after the first injection of vaccine or placebo was the sampling time. Sequencing used immunoSEQ multiplex PCR; TCRdb keeps in-frame clones, though not all of them. The sample yields roughly 320,000 clones, around 84% seen once. The data originate from a study of Ad26.COV2.S vaccination and SARS-CoV-2 variants. About the study: Among those in the COV1001 Ad26.COV2.S trial arm was the donor. Ad26.COV2.S given intramuscularly, once or twice 56 days apart.

Study-wide points: The TCR breadth and depth analyses may have understated or missed part of the total T cell responses.

CDR3 size: 14 residues. V lost 7 bases and J lost 2, with 11 bases in between. Germline loops: CDR1 MNHEY, CDR2 SVGAGI. The origin of this receptor is a person between 18 and 65 years old who received the Ad26.COV2.S COVID-19 vaccine or a placebo. This specimen was peripheral blood, taken in a trial of Ad26.COV2.S vaccine versus placebo. This sequence joins TRBV6-5 and TRBJ2-2, with D perhaps TRBD2 (6 bases). In nucleotides, the CDR3 is TGTGCCAGCATGCGGGGTCCCAACACCGGGGAGCTGTTTTTT. It yields the protein CASMRGPNTGELFF.